This T cell receptor (beta chain) was recorded in a study of memory CD4+ T cells and cytomegalovirus serostatus. Single viable CD3+CD4+CD8-CD45RO+ cells were sorted as the memory CD4+ T cells. Clones were sequenced by immunoSEQ multiplex PCR, and TCRdb holds only the in-frame ones, with some missing. The data show about 50,000 clones, with roughly 80% seen just once and just over 0.6% held by the top ten. V lost 6 bases to trimming and J lost 4 bases, with 18 bases between them. Germline CDR1 is SNHLY and CDR2 is FYNNEI. The CDR3 length is 16 residues. The sample taken for sequencing was memory CD4+ T cells from blood. This rearrangement joins TRBV2 to TRBJ2-2, with TRBD1 as a possible D gene (6 bases). The receptor's source is an adult in good health and CMV-seronegative. CDR3 amino acids: CASRDNTGFSTGELFF. Written as DNA, the CDR3 is TGTGCCAGCAGGGATAATACAGGGTTCAGCACCGGGGAGCTGTTTTTT.